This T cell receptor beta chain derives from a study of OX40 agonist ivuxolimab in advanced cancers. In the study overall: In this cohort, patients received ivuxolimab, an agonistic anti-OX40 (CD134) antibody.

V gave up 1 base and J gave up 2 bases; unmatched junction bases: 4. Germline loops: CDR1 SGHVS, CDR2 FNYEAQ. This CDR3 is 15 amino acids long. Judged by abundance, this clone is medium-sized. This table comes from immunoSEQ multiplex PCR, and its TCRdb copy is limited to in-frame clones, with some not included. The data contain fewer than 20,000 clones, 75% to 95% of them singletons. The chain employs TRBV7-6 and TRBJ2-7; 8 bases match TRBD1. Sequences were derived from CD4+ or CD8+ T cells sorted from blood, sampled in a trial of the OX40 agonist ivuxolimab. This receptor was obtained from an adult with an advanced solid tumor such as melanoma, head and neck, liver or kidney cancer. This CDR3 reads CASSLGGQGTYEQYF. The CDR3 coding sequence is TGTGCCAGCAGCTTAGGTGGACAGGGTACCTACGAGCAGTACTTC.